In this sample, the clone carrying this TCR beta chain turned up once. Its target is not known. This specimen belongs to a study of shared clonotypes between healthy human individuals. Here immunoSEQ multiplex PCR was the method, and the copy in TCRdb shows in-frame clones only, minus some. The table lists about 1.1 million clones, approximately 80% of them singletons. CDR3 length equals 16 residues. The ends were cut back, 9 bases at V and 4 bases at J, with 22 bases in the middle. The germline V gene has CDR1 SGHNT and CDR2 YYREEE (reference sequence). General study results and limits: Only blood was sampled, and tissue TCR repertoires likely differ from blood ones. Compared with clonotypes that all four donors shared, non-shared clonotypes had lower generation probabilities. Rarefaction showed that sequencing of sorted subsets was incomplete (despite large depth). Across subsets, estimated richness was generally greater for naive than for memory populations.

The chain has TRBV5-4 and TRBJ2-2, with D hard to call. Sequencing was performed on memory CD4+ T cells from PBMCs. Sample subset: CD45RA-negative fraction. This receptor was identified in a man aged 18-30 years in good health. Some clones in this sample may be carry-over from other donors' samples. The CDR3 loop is CAKIDCGHVATGELFF. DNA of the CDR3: TGTGCCAAAATAGATTGCGGCCACGTGGCCACCGGGGAGCTGTTTTTT.